This T cell receptor (beta chain) was documented in a study of cytomegalovirus exposure and HLA in healthy donors. The overall study: A data release that came early held roughly 90 million unique TCRs from HLA-typed donors. Study results and caveats: Analysis was performed later, and it showed HLA-associated TCR beta chains to be more clonally expanded than equally common others. Certain indistinguishable V segments, among them TRBV6-2 and TRBV6-3, were excluded. Fewer N-insertions (relative to the 666-donor mean) were reportedly seen in an Asian-associated ancestry cluster in a later analysis.

PCR amplification relied on 60 Vbeta primers (plus 13 Jbeta primers). Clones were sequenced by immunoSEQ multiplex PCR, and TCRdb holds only the in-frame ones, with some missing. This table has over 150,000 clones, roughly 83% appearing once. Germline-derived CDR1 and CDR2 are LNHDA and SQIVND (reference sequence). The V gene end was trimmed by 7 bases and the J gene end by 0 bases; junction bases not matched to a gene: 9. This CDR3 comprises 18 residues. In the case of this clone: Its antigen is still unknown.

The sequenced sample was PBMCs. The V gene is TRBV19, the J gene TRBJ2-6; 10 nucleotides align to TRBD2. The receptor's source is a boy between 2 and 10 years old in good health and CMV-seronegative. The CDR3 DNA reads as TGTGCCAGTAAGTTAGCGGGGGGTTACTACTCTGGGGCCAACGTCCTGACTTTC. Protein product: CASKLAGGYYSGANVLTF.